The rows below give T cell receptor beta chains drawn from one sample of a study of blood T cell repertoires in COVID-19. Sequencing was performed with immunoSEQ multiplex PCR; in TCRdb, only in-frame clones are kept and a portion is missing. This table has some 5,900 clones, about 90% appearing once. The sample consisted of peripheral blood. These receptors all stem from a man between 60 and 75 years old with acute or convalescent COVID-19. Both conserved end residues are part of each CDR3. A D gene is named only where the DNA matches it firmly. Part of the rows lack a size; the others show once, few, many or a class for expanded clones.

d_call	v_call	clone_size	j_call	cdr3_aa	cdr3_nt
.	TRBV14	.	TRBJ2-5	CASSPKFRKGLGETQYF	TGTGCCAGCAGCCCGAAGTTTCGGAAGGGACTGGGGGAGACCCAGTACTTC
.	TRBV29-1	once	TRBJ2-5	CSVSKRIQYF	TGCAGCGTTTCCAAGAGGATCCAGTACTTC
.	TRBV7-2	.	TRBJ2-3	CASSLGHPRSDTQYF	TGTGCCAGCAGCTTAGGTCACCCTAGATCAGATACGCAGTATTTT
.	TRBV19	.	TRBJ1-5	CASRDSGRQPQHF	TGTGCCAGTCGGGACTCCGGAAGGCAGCCCCAGCATTTT
TRBD2	TRBV11-1	.	TRBJ2-1	CASSSSFSSGLNEQFF	TGTGCCAGCAGCTCCTCGTTTTCTAGCGGCCTCAATGAGCAGTTCTTC
TRBD2	TRBV7-2	.	TRBJ2-3	CASRGASAGGITDTQYF	TGTGCCAGCAGGGGGGCCTCTGCGGGGGGTATCACAGATACGCAGTATTTT
TRBD1	TRBV18	.	TRBJ2-4	CASSPGQGSGNIQYF	TGTGCCAGCTCACCGGGACAGGGGTCGGGAAACATTCAGTACTTC
.	TRBV30	.	TRBJ1-1	CASTQTGEGDTEAFF	TGTGCCTCCACCCAGACAGGAGAAGGGGACACTGAAGCTTTCTTT
TRBD1	TRBV2	.	TRBJ1-2	CASKNRGLLGYGYTF	TGTGCCAGCAAAAACAGGGGGCTTCTCGGCTATGGCTACACCTTC
TRBD2	TRBV11-2	.	TRBJ2-1	CASSARTRGLHEQFF	TGTGCCAGCAGCGCCCGGACTAGAGGCTTGCATGAGCAGTTCTTC
TRBD1	TRBV18	.	TRBJ2-4	CASSPDTGTGGNVQYF	TGTGCCAGCTCACCGGACACCGGGACAGGGGGGAACGTTCAGTACTTC
.	TRBV12-3/TRBV12-4	.	TRBJ1-5	CASSFGGNQPQHF	TGTGCCAGCAGTTTCGGAGGGAATCAGCCCCAGCATTTT
.	TRBV7-9	.	TRBJ2-2	CASSSEMNTGELFF	TGTGCCAGCAGCTCGGAGATGAACACCGGGGAGCTGTTTTTT
TRBD1	TRBV4-1	.	TRBJ1-4	CASSRGQGAEKLFF	TGCGCCAGCAGCCGGGGACAGGGGGCTGAAAAACTGTTTTTT
TRBD2	TRBV2	.	TRBJ2-2	CASTGLAGVTGELFF	TGTGCCAGCACGGGTCTAGCGGGAGTTACCGGGGAGCTGTTTTTT
.	TRBV5-5	.	TRBJ2-5	CASSLSDKETQYF	TGTGCCAGCAGCTTGAGCGATAAAGAGACCCAGTACTTC
.	TRBV21-1	.	TRBJ2-7	CASSTSGTSGSSYEQYF	TGTGCCAGCAGCACGTCCGGGACTAGCGGGAGCTCCTACGAGCAGTACTTC
.	TRBV3-1/TRBV3-2	.	TRBJ2-1	CASSQDAGLTYNEQFF	TGTGCCAGCAGCCAAGATGCGGGACTGACCTACAATGAGCAGTTCTTC
.	TRBV6-5	.	TRBJ1-1	CASSYVGGTEAFF	TGTGCCAGCAGTTACGTCGGGGGCACTGAAGCTTTCTTT
.	TRBV10-3	.	TRBJ1-2	CAISESRGRESGYTF	TGTGCCATCAGTGAGTCTCGGGGGAGGGAATCTGGCTACACCTTC
TRBD2	TRBV5-1	.	TRBJ2-1	CASSTLAGGNSEQFF	TGCGCCAGCAGCACTCTAGCGGGGGGGAACAGTGAGCAGTTCTTC
TRBD2	TRBV4-2	.	TRBJ2-1	CASSQGSGRAFGEQFF	TGTGCCAGCAGCCAAGGTAGCGGGAGGGCCTTTGGTGAGCAGTTCTTC
TRBD1	TRBV11-2	.	TRBJ1-2	CASSPLTGSYGYTF	TGTGCCAGCAGCCCCTTGACAGGGTCCTATGGCTACACCTTC
TRBD2	TRBV5-4	.	TRBJ2-3	CASSLPAPSSGGTDTQYF	TGTGCCAGCAGCTTGCCCGCCCCCTCTAGCGGGGGGACAGATACGCAGTATTTT